The 11 T cell receptor beta chains presented below share a single source sample, sequenced in a study of blood T cell repertoires in COVID-19 (dated by TCRdb to about 2020). Libraries were constructed by the immunoSEQ multiplex PCR assay. This is the immuneACCESS table as TCRdb keeps it, with only in-frame sequences that have V and J called. A part of the clones is gone; compared with another copy, unresolved V genes explain less than half, and the rest is unexplained. The sample table contains approximately 230,000 clones; only one count was recorded for around 89% of them. Of the sample, 5% to 6.5% falls within the top ten clones. Sequencing input: peripheral blood. The receptor set was obtained from a woman in her 30s with COVID-19, enrolled during active disease.

As concerns this clone: One end of the junction varies from germline; a read error may be responsible. The CDR3 DNA reads TGTGCCAGCAGGCCTACAGGGACCCCTAACATTCGGTACTTC. It codes for CASRPTGTPNIRYF. V is TRBV6-5 and J is TRBJ2-4; tentatively, D is TRBD1 (6 bases). The CDR3 has 14 residues. The germline V gene has CDR1 MNHEY and CDR2 SVGAGI.

The CDR3, as DNA: TGTGCCAGCAGCTACCGCGGGGGGGACACCATATATTTT. This sequence encodes CASSYRGGDTIYF. The chain is built from TRBV7-2 and TRBJ1-3; TRBD1 might be the D (5 bases). CDR1 is SGHTA, CDR2 FQGNSA, per germline. Trimming removed 4 bases from V and 8 bases from J, with 12 bases in between. CDR3 length: 13 residues.

The J gene is TRBJ2-5, the V gene TRBV18, with D unclear. The CDR3 is 11 residues long. The germline gives CDR1 KGHSH, CDR2 LQKENI. Trimming shortened V by 6 bases and J by 2 bases, and 4 bases separated the two germline ends. CDR3 in DNA: TGTGCCAGCTCCAATCAAGAGACCCAGTACTTC. Protein product: CASSNQETQYF.

The chain recombines TRBV27 with TRBJ2-1; TRBD2 matches 16 bases. Germline V lookup: CDR1 MNHEY, CDR2 SMNVEV (reference sequence). This CDR3 comprises 19 residues. The V and J ends lost 6 bases and 4 bases, in that order; junction bases with no gene match: 12. For the CDR3, the DNA is TGTGCCAGCAGGACACCCGGGACTAGCGGGGGGGCCAAATACAATGAGCAGTTCTTC. Protein: CASRTPGTSGGAKYNEQFF.

This clone was observed once. Here the CDR3 reads CASSLGGITEAFF. In nucleotides, the CDR3 is TGTGCCAGCAGCTTGGGAGGGATTACTGAAGCTTTCTTT. The chain links TRBV5-6 to TRBJ1-1; no clear D. The germline V gene encodes CDR1 SGHDT and CDR2 YYEEEE. This CDR3 contains 13 residues. Trimming removed 0 bases at V and 5 bases at J, with 8 bases between.

The chain uses TRBV5-4 and TRBJ1-1; D gene ambiguous. V was pared by 0 bases and J by 5 bases, with 11 bases between. This CDR3 comprises 14 residues. Germline-derived CDR1 and CDR2 are SGHNT and YYREEE (reference sequence). CDR3 nucleotide sequence: TGTGCCAGCAGCTTGGGGCCAGGTGGAACTGAAGCTTTCTTT. Its protein product is CASSLGPGGTEAFF.

The chain uses TRBV7-2 and TRBJ1-2, with 9 positions matching TRBD1. V shed 5 bases and J 8 bases; nucleotides not matched to a gene: 6. Germline CDR1 and CDR2: SGHTA and FQGNSA. The CDR3 is 13 residues long. The CDR3 DNA sequence: TGTGCCAGCAGCACACCGGGACAGGGAGGCTACACCTTC. Translating gives CASSTPGQGGYTF.

The chain is built from TRBV7-9 and TRBJ1-1; 11 nucleotides align to TRBD1. Per germline, CDR1 SEHNR and CDR2 FQNEAQ (reference sequence). Losses at the gene ends were 8 bases for V and 5 bases for J; bases not matched to a gene: 1. The CDR3 spans 12 residues. In nucleotides, the CDR3 is TGTGCCAGCCGGGACAGGGGGACTGAAGCTTTCTTT. Translation: CASRDRGTEAFF.

V is TRBV18 and J is TRBJ1-2, with TRBD1 as a possible D gene (5 bases). Germline values: CDR1 KGHSH, CDR2 LQKENI. The CDR3 runs 14 residues. Trimming stripped 0 bases from V and 3 bases from J, with 8 bases between. CDR3 residues: CASSPPDIDYGYTF. As DNA, the CDR3 is TGTGCCAGCTCACCACCGGACATCGACTATGGCTACACCTTC.

In its sample, this clone was seen a few times. The V call is TRBV27, the J call TRBJ1-1; TRBD1 matches 7 bases. The germline V gene encodes CDR1 MNHEY and CDR2 SMNVEV (reference sequence). V was pared by 7 bases and J by 3 bases, with 8 bases of the junction left unmatched. This CDR3 contains 14 residues. The CDR3 nucleotides read TGTGCCAGCAATTACCGGGACAGCCACACTGAAGCTTTCTTT. Its translation is CASNYRDSHTEAFF.

A note on this clone: Sequence at one end of the junction differs from germline and may be a read error. The J gene is TRBJ1-4, the V gene TRBV2, with a weak D call TRBD1 (6 bases). The germline gives CDR1 SNHLY, CDR2 FYNNEI. This CDR3 is 11 amino acids long. CDR3 residues: CASSSDSRMIF. In nucleotides, the CDR3 is TGTGCCAGCAGTTCGGACAGCCGTATGATTTTT.